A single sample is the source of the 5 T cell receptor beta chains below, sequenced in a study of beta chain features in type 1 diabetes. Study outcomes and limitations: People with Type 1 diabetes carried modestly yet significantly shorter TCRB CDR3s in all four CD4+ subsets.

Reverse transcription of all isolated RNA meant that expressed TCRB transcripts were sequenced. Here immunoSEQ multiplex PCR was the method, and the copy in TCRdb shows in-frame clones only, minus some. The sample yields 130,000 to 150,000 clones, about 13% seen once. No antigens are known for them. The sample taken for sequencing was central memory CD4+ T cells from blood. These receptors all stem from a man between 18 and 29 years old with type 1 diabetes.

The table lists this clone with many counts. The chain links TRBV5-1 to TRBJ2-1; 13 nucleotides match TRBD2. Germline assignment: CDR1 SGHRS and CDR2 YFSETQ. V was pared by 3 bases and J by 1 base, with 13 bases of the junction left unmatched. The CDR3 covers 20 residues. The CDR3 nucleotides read TGCGCCAGCAGCTCCCCGAGAAGGACTAGCGGGGGCCAATCCTACAATGAGCAGTTCTTC. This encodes CASSSPRRTSGGQSYNEQFF.

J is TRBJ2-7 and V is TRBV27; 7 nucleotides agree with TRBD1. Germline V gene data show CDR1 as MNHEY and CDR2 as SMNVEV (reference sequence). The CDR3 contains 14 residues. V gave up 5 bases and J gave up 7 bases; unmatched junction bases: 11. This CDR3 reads CASSQADRSGEQYF. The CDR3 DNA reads TGTGCCAGCAGTCAAGCGGACAGGTCGGGAGAGCAGTACTTC.

The CDR3 bases are TGTGCCAGCAGCTCTGGCGGGGCTAGCGGGGGGCCCACAGATACGCAGTATTTT. It is translated as CASSSGGASGGPTDTQYF. The chain uses TRBV7-9 and TRBJ2-3; 11 nucleotides agree with TRBD2. In germline, CDR1 is SEHNR, CDR2 FQNEAQ (reference sequence). The CDR3 is made up of 18 amino acids. Trimming removed 4 bases from V and 2 bases from J; junction bases left unmatched: 11.

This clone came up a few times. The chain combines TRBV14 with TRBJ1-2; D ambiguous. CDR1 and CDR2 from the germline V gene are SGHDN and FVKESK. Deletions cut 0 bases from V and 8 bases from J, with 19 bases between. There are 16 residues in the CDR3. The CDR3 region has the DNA TGTGCCAGCAGCCAAGATATTCGGGGAGGACTAGGGGGCTACACCTTC. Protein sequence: CASSQDIRGGLGGYTF. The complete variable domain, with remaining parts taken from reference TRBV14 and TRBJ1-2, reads EAGVTQFPSHSVIEKGQTVTLRCDPISGHDNLYWYRRVMGKEIKFLLHFVKESKQDESGMPNNRFLAERTGGTYSTLKVQPAELEDSGVYFCASSQDIRGGLGGYTFGSGTRLTVV.

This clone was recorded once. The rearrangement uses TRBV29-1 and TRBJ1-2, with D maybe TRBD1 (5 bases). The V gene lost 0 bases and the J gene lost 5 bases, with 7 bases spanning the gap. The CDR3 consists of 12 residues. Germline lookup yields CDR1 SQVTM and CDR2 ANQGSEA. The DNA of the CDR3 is TGCAGCGTTGAAGATCAGGGTTATGGCTACACCTTC. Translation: CSVEDQGYGYTF. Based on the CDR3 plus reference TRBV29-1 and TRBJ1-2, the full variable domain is SAVISQKPSRDICQRGTSLTIQCQVDSQVTMMFWYRQQPGQSLTLIATANQGSEATYESGFVIDKFPISRPNLTFSTLTVSNMSPEDSSIYLCSVEDQGYGYTFGSGTRLTVV.